Here is one T cell receptor (beta chain) with its context. The antigen is unknown. These data come from a study of cytomegalovirus exposure and HLA in healthy donors. The wider study: Genetic ancestry analysis placed approximately 79% of the roughly 400 donors that were genotyped in the Caucasian-associated cluster.

Findings and caveats of the study: Apparent HLA restriction characterized most CMV-associated TCR beta chains in a later analysis. Cytomegalovirus association was assigned to approximately 160 TCR beta chains.

Primers for the PCR totalled 60 Vbeta and 13 Jbeta. The authors' processing: Unique TCR beta chains totaled approximately 83 million in a later count, with roughly 10 million of them shared. The table came from immunoSEQ multiplex PCR; TCRdb's copy has only in-frame clones and leaves some out. The V and J calls and clone size were taken over from that table, and D and trimming were inferred from the DNA. The table has tens of thousands of clones, approximately 72% seen once. Germline V gene data show CDR1 as SEHNR and CDR2 as FQNEAQ (reference sequence). The CDR3 consists of 14 residues. With 2 bases removed from V and 4 bases from J, the gap between germline ends came to 11 bases.

J is TRBJ1-2 and V is TRBV7-9; D is ambiguous. This clonotype was obtained from a woman aged 25 to 39 in good health and CMV-seropositive. The sequenced sample was PBMCs. The CDR3, as DNA: TGTGCCAGCAGCTTACCCGGGTCCGGCTATGGCTACACCTTC. Translating gives CASSLPGSGYGYTF.